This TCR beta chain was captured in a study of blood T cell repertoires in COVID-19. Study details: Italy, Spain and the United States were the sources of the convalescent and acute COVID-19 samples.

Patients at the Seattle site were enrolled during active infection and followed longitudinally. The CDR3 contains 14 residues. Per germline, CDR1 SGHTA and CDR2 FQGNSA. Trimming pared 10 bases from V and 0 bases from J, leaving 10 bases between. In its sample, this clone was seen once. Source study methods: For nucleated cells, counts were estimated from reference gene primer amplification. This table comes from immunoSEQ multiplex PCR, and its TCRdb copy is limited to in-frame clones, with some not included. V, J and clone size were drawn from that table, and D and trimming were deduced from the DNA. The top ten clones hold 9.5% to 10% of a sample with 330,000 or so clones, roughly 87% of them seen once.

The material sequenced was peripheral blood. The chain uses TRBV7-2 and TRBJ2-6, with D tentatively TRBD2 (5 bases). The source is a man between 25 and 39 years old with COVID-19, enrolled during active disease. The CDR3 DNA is TGTGCCACCGTCGAGGGCTCTGGGGCCAACGTCCTGACTTTC. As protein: CATVEGSGANVLTF.